These T cell receptor beta chains were read from a single sample in a study of blood T cell repertoires in COVID-19. Data came from immunoSEQ multiplex PCR; TCRdb stores just in-frame clones and leaves some out. The sample has more than 85,000 clones; over 75% are singletons. The sample taken for sequencing was peripheral blood. These receptors originate from a man of 80 years or more with active or convalescent COVID-19. The CDR3 runs from the conserved cysteine through the conserved F or W. A D gene is named only where the DNA matches it firmly. Not all rows give a size; the values are once, few, many and, for expanded clones, a class.

cdr3_length	d_call	v_call	clone_size	j_call	cdr3_aa	cdr3_nt
16	TRBD1	TRBV4-1	.	TRBJ2-3	CASSQDWQGASDTQYF	TGCGCCAGCAGCCAAGATTGGCAGGGGGCCTCAGATACGCAGTATTTT
14	.	TRBV7-8	.	TRBJ1-5	CASSLGRYNQPQHF	TGTGCCAGCAGCTTAGGCAGGTACAATCAGCCCCAGCATTTT
14	.	TRBV14	.	TRBJ2-5	CASSQVLVQETQYF	TGTGCCAGCAGCCAAGTACTCGTACAAGAGACCCAGTACTTC
15	.	TRBV7-9	.	TRBJ2-2	CASSFQGPNTGELFF	TGTGCCAGCAGCTTCCAGGGGCCGAACACCGGGGAGCTGTTTTTT
14	TRBD1	TRBV19	.	TRBJ2-7	CASSSRQGAYEQYF	TGTGCCAGTAGTTCCCGACAGGGGGCTTACGAGCAGTACTTC
14	.	TRBV19	few	TRBJ2-5	CASSIRGNQETQYF	TGTGCCAGTAGTATACGGGGGAACCAAGAGACCCAGTACTTC
14	.	TRBV7-9	.	TRBJ1-4	CASSSRQSGEKLFF	TGTGCCAGCAGCTCCCGACAGAGTGGTGAAAAACTGTTTTTT
13	.	TRBV10-3	.	TRBJ1-2	CAISEGTSAGYTF	TGTGCCATCAGTGAAGGGACATCGGCTGGCTACACCTTC
15	TRBD1	TRBV6-6	.	TRBJ2-1	CASSQPGTGRNEQFF	TGTGCCAGCAGTCAGCCCGGGACAGGGAGAAATGAGCAGTTCTTC
17	TRBD2	TRBV7-2	.	TRBJ2-5	CASSLGPPGGSQETQYF	TGTGCCAGCAGCCTAGGCCCTCCGGGGGGAAGCCAAGAGACCCAGTACTTC
16	.	TRBV11-2	.	TRBJ1-6	CASSLDIGSYNSPLHF	TGTGCCAGCAGCTTAGATATCGGCTCCTATAATTCACCCCTCCACTTT
15	TRBD1	TRBV29-1	.	TRBJ1-2	CSVPGTGGAGYGYTF	TGCAGCGTCCCCGGGACAGGGGGCGCGGGGTATGGCTACACCTTC
12	.	TRBV28	.	TRBJ1-2	CASSLQGYGYTF	TGTGCCAGCAGTTTACAGGGCTATGGCTACACCTTC
15	TRBD1	TRBV5-6	.	TRBJ2-7	CASSSSGTGIHEQYF	TGTGCCAGCAGCTCTTCCGGGACAGGGATCCACGAGCAGTACTTC
16	.	TRBV19	.	TRBJ2-2	CASSKDTTLSTGELFF	TGTGCCAGTAGTAAGGACACGACCTTGAGCACCGGGGAGCTGTTTTTT
17	.	TRBV5-8	few	TRBJ1-6	CASSLGFWGPRGSPLHF	TGTGCCAGCAGCTTGGGATTTTGGGGGCCCCGGGGTTCACCCCTCCACTTT
17	.	TRBV4-1	.	TRBJ2-1	CASSQEMSRAAYNEQFF	TGCGCCAGCAGCCAAGAGATGTCCAGGGCCGCGTACAATGAGCAGTTCTTC
15	.	TRBV7-8	once	TRBJ2-3	CASSLLTGSTDTQYF	TGTGCCAGCAGCCTACTGACGGGGAGCACAGATACGCAGTATTTT
17	.	TRBV28	once	TRBJ1-5	CASSPSQGNPRQQPQHF	TGTGCCAGCAGCCCATCCCAGGGGAACCCCCGCCAGCAGCCCCAGCATTTT
15	.	TRBV5-4	once	TRBJ1-5	CASSTDRDGNQPQHF	TGTGCCAGCAGCACCGACCGGGATGGCAATCAGCCCCAGCATTTT
15	TRBD1	TRBV28	.	TRBJ1-2	CASSSSGQLNYGYTF	TGTGCCAGCAGTTCCTCGGGACAGCTTAACTATGGCTACACCTTC
14	TRBD1	TRBV10-3	few	TRBJ2-1	CAISGETGGGEQFF	TGTGCCATCAGTGGGGAGACAGGGGGCGGGGAGCAGTTCTTC
17	.	TRBV4-1	.	TRBJ1-6	CASSQDQPSSYNSPLHF	TGCGCCAGCAGCCAAGATCAACCCAGCTCCTATAATTCACCCCTCCACTTT
12	.	TRBV15	.	TRBJ1-2	CATSRDQVGYTF	TGTGCCACCAGCAGAGACCAGGTTGGCTACACCTTC
13	.	TRBV12-3/TRBV12-4	.	TRBJ1-6	CASSSLLNSPLHF	TGTGCCAGCAGTTCTCTCCTGAATTCACCCCTCCACTTT
15	.	TRBV9	.	TRBJ1-4	CASSAPGVGDEKLFF	TGTGCCAGCAGCGCCCCAGGGGTGGGGGATGAAAAACTGTTTTTT
14	.	TRBV7-9	.	TRBJ1-2	CASSAQGGVSGYTF	TGTGCCAGCAGTGCTCAGGGCGGTGTTTCTGGCTACACCTTC
13	.	TRBV30	.	TRBJ2-3	CAWSLQSTDTQYF	TGTGCCTGGAGTCTACAGAGCACAGATACGCAGTATTTT
13	.	TRBV7-9	.	TRBJ1-5	CASSLQSNQPQHF	TGTGCCAGCAGCCTTCAGAGCAATCAGCCCCAGCATTTT
13	TRBD1	TRBV12-3/TRBV12-4	.	TRBJ2-5	CATTTGGRETQYF	TGTGCCACCACGACAGGGGGCCGGGAGACCCAGTACTTC
14	.	TRBV14	.	TRBJ1-4	CASSQRGSDEKLFF	TGTGCCAGCAGCCAACGCGGGTCGGATGAAAAACTGTTTTTT
15	TRBD1	TRBV2	.	TRBJ1-5	CASSAGQGARQPQHF	TGTGCCAGCAGCGCGGGACAGGGGGCAAGACAGCCCCAGCATTTT
13	.	TRBV30	.	TRBJ1-2	CAWSVRGNAPGTF	TGTGCCTGGAGTGTACGAGGGAACGCGCCGGGCACCTTC
15	TRBD2	TRBV5-8	.	TRBJ2-3	CASSLGRGWTDTQYF	TGTGCCAGCAGCTTGGGGCGGGGGTGGACCGATACGCAGTATTTT
14	.	TRBV6-5	.	TRBJ1-1	CASRIPGKNTEAFF	TGTGCCAGCAGAATCCCAGGGAAGAACACTGAAGCTTTCTTT
15	TRBD1	TRBV7-3	.	TRBJ2-1	CASSQGTGAYNEQFF	TGTGCCAGCAGTCAAGGGACAGGGGCCTACAATGAGCAGTTCTTC
14	.	TRBV9	.	TRBJ2-2	CASNFQGATGELFF	TGTGCCAGCAACTTCCAAGGGGCTACCGGGGAGCTGTTTTTT
14	.	TRBV5-1	.	TRBJ1-6	CASSSSENNSPLHF	TGCGCCAGCAGCTCTTCGGAGAACAATTCACCCCTCCACTTT
16	.	TRBV11-3	.	TRBJ1-1	CASSLGQGYMNTEAFF	TGTGCCAGCAGCTTGGGGCAGGGATACATGAACACTGAAGCTTTCTTT
15	TRBD1	TRBV7-8	.	TRBJ1-5	CASSWGQGGFQPQHF	TGTGCCAGCAGCTGGGGACAGGGGGGGTTTCAGCCCCAGCATTTT
17	TRBD2	TRBV2	.	TRBJ2-3	CASRTPIGGVPEDTQYF	TGTGCCAGCAGGACTCCCATTGGGGGGGTCCCCGAAGATACGCAGTATTTT
13	TRBD1	TRBV10-1	.	TRBJ2-7	CASSGTGTNEQYF	TGCGCCAGCAGTGGGACAGGGACGAACGAGCAGTACTTC
14	TRBD1	TRBV27	.	TRBJ1-2	CASRSRGRDYGYTF	TGTGCCAGCAGATCCAGGGGGCGTGACTATGGCTACACCTTC